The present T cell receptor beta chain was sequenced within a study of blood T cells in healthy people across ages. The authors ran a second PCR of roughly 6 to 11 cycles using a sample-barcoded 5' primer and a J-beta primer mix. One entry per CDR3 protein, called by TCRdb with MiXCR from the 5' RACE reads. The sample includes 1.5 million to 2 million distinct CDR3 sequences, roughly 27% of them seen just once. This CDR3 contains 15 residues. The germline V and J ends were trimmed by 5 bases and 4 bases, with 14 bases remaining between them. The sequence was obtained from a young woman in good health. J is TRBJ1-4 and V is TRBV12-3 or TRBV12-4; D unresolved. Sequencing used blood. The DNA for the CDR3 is TGTGCCAGCAGTGCCGGACCGCGACTTAATGAAAAACTGTTTTTT. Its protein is CASSAGPRLNEKLFF.